Described below is a single TCR beta chain sequence and its context. This record comes from a study of blood T cells in healthy people across ages. Around 10 milliliters of peripheral blood were drawn from each donor. This CDR3 has 17 residues. Germline V CDR1 and CDR2: SGHRS, YFSETQ. V was clipped by 1 base and J by 2 bases, with 17 bases between them. The authors ran a second PCR of about 7 to 11 cycles using a sample-barcoded 5' primer and a J-beta primer mix. Using its own MiXCR run on the 5' RACE reads, TCRdb lists one record per CDR3 protein. The table has fewer than 1,000,000 distinct CDR3 sequences, around 45% seen once.

Material for sequencing was blood. The TCR originated in a man older than 75 in good health. The rearrangement uses TRBV5-1 and TRBJ2-3, with D possibly being TRBD2 (5 bases). The CDR3 loop reads CASSLFLRSGPTDTQYF. The CDR3 region has the DNA TGCGCCAGCAGCTTGTTTCTTAGGAGCGGTCCCACAGATACGCAGTATTTT.